This TCR beta chain is drawn from a study of beta chain features in type 1 diabetes. Expressed TCRB transcripts were sequenced, since all the RNA that had been isolated was reverse transcribed. Method: immunoSEQ multiplex PCR; TCRdb's copy keeps in-frame clones and lacks some. The sample has around 250,000 clones; around 24% are singletons. This clone has more than one count but fewer than ten. Its antigen remains unknown. Whole-study findings and limits: Shortening of TCRB CDR3s, moderate but significant, appeared in all four CD4+ subsets of Type 1 diabetes patients.

CDR1 is MNHEY and CDR2 is SVGAGI in the germline V gene. The CDR3 loop spans 14 amino acids. Trimming took off 6 bases at V and 1 base at J, with 11 bases between the two ends. Material for sequencing was naive CD4+ T cells from blood. This sequence originates from a woman younger than 45 with type 1 diabetes. The genes are TRBV6-5 and TRBJ2-3; maybe TRBD2 (5 bases). The CDR3 nucleotides are TGTGCCAGCAGCCGAAGCGGTCGCACAGATACGCAGTATTTT. Residues: CASSRSGRTDTQYF.